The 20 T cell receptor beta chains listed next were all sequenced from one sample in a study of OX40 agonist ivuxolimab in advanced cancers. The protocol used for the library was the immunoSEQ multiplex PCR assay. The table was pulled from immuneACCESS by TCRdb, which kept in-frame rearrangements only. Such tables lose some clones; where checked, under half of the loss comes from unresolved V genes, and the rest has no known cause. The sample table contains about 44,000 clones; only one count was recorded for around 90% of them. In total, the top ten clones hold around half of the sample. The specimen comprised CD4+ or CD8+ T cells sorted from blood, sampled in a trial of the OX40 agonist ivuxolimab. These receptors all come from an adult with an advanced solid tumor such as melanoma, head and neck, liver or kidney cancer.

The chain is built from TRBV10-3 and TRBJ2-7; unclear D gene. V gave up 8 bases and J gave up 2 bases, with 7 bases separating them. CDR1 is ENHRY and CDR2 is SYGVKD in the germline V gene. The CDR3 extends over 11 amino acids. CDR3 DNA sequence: TGTGCCATCGGGGAAGCCTACGAGCAGTACTTC. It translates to CAIGEAYEQYF.

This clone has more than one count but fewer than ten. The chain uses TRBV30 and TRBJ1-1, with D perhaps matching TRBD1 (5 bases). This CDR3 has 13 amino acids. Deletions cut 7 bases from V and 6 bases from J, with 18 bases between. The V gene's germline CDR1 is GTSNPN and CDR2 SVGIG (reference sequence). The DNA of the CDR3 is TGTGCCTACCTCTCGGCGGGGGTCGCTGAAGCTTTCTTT. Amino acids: CAYLSAGVAEAFF.

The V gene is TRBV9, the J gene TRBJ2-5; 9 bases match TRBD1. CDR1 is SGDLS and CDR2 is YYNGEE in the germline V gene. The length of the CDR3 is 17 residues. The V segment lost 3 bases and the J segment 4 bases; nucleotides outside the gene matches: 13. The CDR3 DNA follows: TGTGCCAGCAGCGCCGACAGGGACAGGGTGCGGCGAGAGACCCAGTACTTC. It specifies CASSADRDRVRRETQYF.

The CDR3 is CARSLILRERGETQYF. The CDR3 bases are TGTGCCAGAAGCTTGATTTTAAGGGAAAGGGGAGAGACCCAGTACTTC. The V call is TRBV5-3, the J call TRBJ2-5; the D gene is possibly TRBD1 (5 bases). TRBV5-3 is an ORF, with its function uncertain. CDR3 size: 16 residues. Trimming took 1 base from V and 4 from J, leaving 17 bases between them.

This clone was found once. CDR3 amino acids: CASSLVPGADTQYF. The CDR3 DNA sequence: TGTGCCAGCAGTTTGGTACCCGGGGCAGATACGCAGTATTTT. The V gene is TRBV28, the J gene TRBJ2-3; TRBD2 is a possible D gene (5 bases). CDR1 and CDR2 (germline): MDHEN, SYDVKM. The CDR3 is 14 amino acids. Trimming stripped 3 bases from V and 4 bases from J, with 11 bases between.

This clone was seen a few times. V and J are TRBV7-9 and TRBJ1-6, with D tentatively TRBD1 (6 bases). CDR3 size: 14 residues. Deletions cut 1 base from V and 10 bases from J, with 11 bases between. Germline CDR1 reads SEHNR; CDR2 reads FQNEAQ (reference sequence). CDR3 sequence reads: CASSLGGPQSPLHF. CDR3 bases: TGTGCCAGCAGCTTAGGGGGGCCTCAATCACCCCTCCACTTT.

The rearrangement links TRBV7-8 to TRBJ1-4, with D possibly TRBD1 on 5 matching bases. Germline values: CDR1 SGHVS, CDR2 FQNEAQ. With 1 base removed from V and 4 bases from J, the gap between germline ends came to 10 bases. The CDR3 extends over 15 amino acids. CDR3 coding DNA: TGTGCCAGCAGCTTAGAACGGGGGTATAATGAAAAACTGTTTTTT. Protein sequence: CASSLERGYNEKLFF.

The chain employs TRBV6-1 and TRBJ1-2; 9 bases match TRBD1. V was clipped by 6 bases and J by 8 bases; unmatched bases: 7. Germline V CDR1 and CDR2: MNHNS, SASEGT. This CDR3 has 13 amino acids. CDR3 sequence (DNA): TGTGCCAGCAGGAACAGGGGGCTCAGGGGCTACACCTTC. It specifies CASRNRGLRGYTF.

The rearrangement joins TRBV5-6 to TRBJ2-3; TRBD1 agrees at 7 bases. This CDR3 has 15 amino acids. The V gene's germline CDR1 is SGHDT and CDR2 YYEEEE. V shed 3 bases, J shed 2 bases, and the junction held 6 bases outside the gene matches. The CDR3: CASSSDRSYTDTQYF. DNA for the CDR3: TGTGCCAGCAGCTCGGACAGGTCTTACACAGATACGCAGTATTTT.

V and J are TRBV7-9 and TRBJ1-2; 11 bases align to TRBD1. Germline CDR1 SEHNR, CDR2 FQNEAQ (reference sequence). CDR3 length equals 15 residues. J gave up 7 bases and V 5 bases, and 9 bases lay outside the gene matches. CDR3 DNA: TGTGCCAGCAGCCCGTGGACAGGGGGCGTCTCTGGCTACACCTTC. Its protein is CASSPWTGGVSGYTF.

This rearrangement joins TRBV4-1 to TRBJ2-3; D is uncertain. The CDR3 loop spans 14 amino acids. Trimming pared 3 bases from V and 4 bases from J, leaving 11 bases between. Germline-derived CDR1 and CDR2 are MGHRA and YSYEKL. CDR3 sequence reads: CASSQDRASDTQYF. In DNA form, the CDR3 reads TGCGCCAGCAGCCAGGACCGGGCTTCAGATACGCAGTATTTT.

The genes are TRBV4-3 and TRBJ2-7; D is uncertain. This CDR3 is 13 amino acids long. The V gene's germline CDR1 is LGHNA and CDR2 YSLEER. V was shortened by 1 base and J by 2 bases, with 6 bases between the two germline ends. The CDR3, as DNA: TGCGCCAGCAGCCAAGGGATTACCTACGAGCAGTACTTC. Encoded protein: CASSQGITYEQYF.

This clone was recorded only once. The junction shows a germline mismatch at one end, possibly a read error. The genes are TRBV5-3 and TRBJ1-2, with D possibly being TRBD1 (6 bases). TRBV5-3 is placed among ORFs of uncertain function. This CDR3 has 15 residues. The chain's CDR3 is CASSFPGEWTYGYTF. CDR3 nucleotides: TGTGCCAGCAGCTTCCCAGGGGAATGGACCTATGGCTACACCTTC.

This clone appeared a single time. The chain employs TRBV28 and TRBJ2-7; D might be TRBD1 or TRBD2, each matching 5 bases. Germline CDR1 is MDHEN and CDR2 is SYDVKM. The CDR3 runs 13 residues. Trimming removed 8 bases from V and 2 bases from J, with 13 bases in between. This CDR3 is CASRGDFPYEQYF. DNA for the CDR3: TGTGCCAGCCGAGGGGATTTTCCCTACGAGCAGTACTTC.

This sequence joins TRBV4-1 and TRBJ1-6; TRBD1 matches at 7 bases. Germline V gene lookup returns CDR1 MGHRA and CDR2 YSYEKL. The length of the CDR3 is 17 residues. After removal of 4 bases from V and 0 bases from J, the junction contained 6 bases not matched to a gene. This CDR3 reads CASSLARTGSYNSPLHF. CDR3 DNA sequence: TGCGCCAGCAGCCTCGCCCGGACAGGCTCCTATAATTCACCCCTCCACTTT.

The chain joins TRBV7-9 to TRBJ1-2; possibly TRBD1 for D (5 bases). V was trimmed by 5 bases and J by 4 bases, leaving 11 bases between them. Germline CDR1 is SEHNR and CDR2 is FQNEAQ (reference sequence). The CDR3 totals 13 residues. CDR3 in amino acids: CASSAQGTYGYTF. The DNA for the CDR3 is TGTGCCAGCAGCGCCCAGGGTACCTATGGCTACACCTTC.

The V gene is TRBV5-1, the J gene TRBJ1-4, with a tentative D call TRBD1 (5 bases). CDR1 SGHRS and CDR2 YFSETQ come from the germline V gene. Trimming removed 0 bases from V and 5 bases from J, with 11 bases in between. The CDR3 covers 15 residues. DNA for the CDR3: TGCGCCAGCAGCTTGGATTGGGACGCAAATGAAAAACTGTTTTTT. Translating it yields CASSLDWDANEKLFF.

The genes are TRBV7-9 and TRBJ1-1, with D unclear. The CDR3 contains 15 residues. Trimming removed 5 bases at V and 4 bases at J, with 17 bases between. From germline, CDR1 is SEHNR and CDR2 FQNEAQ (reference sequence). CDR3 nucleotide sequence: TGTGCCAGCAGCAGCAGCCGACACCGAAGCACTGAAGCTTTCTTT. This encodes CASSSSRHRSTEAFF.

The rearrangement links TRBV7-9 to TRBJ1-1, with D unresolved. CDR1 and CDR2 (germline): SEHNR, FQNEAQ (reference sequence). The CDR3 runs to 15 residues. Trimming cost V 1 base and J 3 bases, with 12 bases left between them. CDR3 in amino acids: CASSLVEGKYTEAFF. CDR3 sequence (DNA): TGTGCCAGCAGCTTAGTGGAGGGAAAGTACACTGAAGCTTTCTTT.

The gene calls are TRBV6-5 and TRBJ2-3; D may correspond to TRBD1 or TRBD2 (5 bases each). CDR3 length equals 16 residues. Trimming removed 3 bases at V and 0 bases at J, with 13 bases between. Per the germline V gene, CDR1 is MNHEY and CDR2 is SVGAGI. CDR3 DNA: TGTGCCAGCAGTTATTGGGGGTCGGCTAGCACAGATACGCAGTATTTT. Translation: CASSYWGSASTDTQYF.